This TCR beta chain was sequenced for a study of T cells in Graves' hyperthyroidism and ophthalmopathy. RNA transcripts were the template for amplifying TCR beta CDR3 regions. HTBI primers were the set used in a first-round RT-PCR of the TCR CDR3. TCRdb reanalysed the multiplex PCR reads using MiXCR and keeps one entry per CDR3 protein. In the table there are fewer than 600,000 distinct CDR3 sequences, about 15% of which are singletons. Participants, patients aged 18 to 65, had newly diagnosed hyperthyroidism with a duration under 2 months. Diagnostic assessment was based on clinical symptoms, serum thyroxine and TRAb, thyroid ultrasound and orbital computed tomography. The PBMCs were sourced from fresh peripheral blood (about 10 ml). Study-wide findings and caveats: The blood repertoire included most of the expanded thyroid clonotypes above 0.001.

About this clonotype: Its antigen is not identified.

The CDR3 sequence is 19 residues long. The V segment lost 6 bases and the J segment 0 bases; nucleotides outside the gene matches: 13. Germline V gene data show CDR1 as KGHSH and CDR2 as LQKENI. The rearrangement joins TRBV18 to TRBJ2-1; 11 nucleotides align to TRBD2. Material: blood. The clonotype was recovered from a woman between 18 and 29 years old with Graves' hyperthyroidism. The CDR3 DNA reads TGTGCCAGCTCCCTTGGTCTAGCGGGAGGAAGGAGCTCCTACAATGAGCAGTTCTTC. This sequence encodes CASSLGLAGGRSSYNEQFF.